The 29 T cell receptor beta chains below come from one sample, sequenced in a study of blood T cell repertoires in COVID-19. Repertoires were generated with immunoSEQ multiplex PCR, while TCRdb's copy carries only in-frame clones and drops some. The repertoire has 350,000 to 450,000 clones, around nine tenths of them found once; the top ten carry about 3%. The specimen was peripheral blood. Receptors originate from a human donor in a cohort sampled during active COVID-19.

In the case of this clone: The germline gene is not matched at one end of the junction; a read error may be the cause. The chain employs TRBV2 and TRBJ1-2; D perhaps matches TRBD1 (5 bases). Germline CDR1 SNHLY, CDR2 FYNNEI. The length of the CDR3 is 12 residues. This CDR3 reads CASSVRDYGYTF. DNA of the CDR3: TGTGCCAGCAGTGTTCGGGACTACGGCTACACCTTC.

Of note for this clone: Distinct nucleotide sequences in the sample also encode this CDR3. The CDR3 spells CASSFQGQETQYF. The CDR3 coding sequence is TGCGCCAGCAGCTTCCAGGGCCAAGAGACCCAGTACTTC. This sequence joins TRBV5-1 and TRBJ2-5, with a possible D match to TRBD1 (5 bases). There are 13 residues in the CDR3. The germline V gene encodes CDR1 SGHRS and CDR2 YFSETQ. Trimming took 2 bases from V and 1 from J, leaving 6 bases between them.

This clone occurred once. This chain joins TRBV5-4 and TRBJ2-1; TRBD2 matches at 8 bases. Per the germline V gene, CDR1 is SGHNT and CDR2 is YYREEE (reference sequence). The V gene end was trimmed by 4 bases and the J gene end by 8 bases; junction bases not matched to a gene: 14. This CDR3 is 16 amino acids long. The CDR3 sequence is CASSAGGLGPSHEQFF. CDR3 bases: TGTGCCAGCAGCGCCGGGGGACTAGGCCCCTCCCATGAGCAGTTCTTC.

The V gene is TRBV12-3 or TRBV12-4, the J gene TRBJ1-2; D may be TRBD1 (5 bases). The CDR3 extends over 12 amino acids. Trimming took 6 bases from V and 5 from J, leaving 10 bases between them. CDR3 amino acids: CASRKQEYGYTF. CDR3 coding DNA: TGTGCCAGCAGAAAACAGGAGTATGGCTACACCTTC.

The chain combines TRBV5-1 with TRBJ1-1; 7 bases align to TRBD1. This CDR3 is 14 amino acids long. With 0 bases clipped from V and 5 bases from J, the junction kept 4 bases outside the gene matches. Germline V gene sequence: CDR1 SGHRS, CDR2 YFSETQ. In DNA, the CDR3 is TGCGCCAGCAGCTTGGCAACGACAGGGACTGAAGCTTTCTTT. Translated: CASSLATTGTEAFF. The variable domain in full, completed from reference TRBV5-1 and TRBJ1-1, reads KAGVTQTPRYLIKTRGQQVTLSCSPISGHRSVSWYQQTPGQGLQFLFEYFSETQRNKGNFPGRFSGRQFSNSRSEMNVSTLELGDSALYLCASSLATTGTEAFFGQGTRLTVV.

This sequence joins TRBV5-1 and TRBJ1-5; no clear D. The germline gives CDR1 SGHRS, CDR2 YFSETQ. The ends were cut back, 5 bases at V and 2 bases at J, with 11 bases in the middle. The CDR3 extends over 14 amino acids. The CDR3 DNA reads TGCGCCAGCAGGAAGGACGGGGGCAATCAGCCCCAGCATTTT. This codes for CASRKDGGNQPQHF.

There are a few counts of this clone. CDR3 sequence reads: CSVTTGGLPGSNQPQHF. CDR3 bases: TGCAGCGTCACGACAGGGGGCTTACCCGGGAGCAATCAGCCCCAGCATTTT. The V call is TRBV29-1, the J call TRBJ1-5; 10 bases match TRBD1. The V gene end was trimmed by 6 bases and the J gene end by 1 base; junction bases not matched to a gene: 12. CDR1 and CDR2 from the germline V gene are SQVTM and ANQGSEA. The CDR3 has 17 residues.

The genes are TRBV11-2 and TRBJ2-7; 7 bases fit TRBD2. CDR1 and CDR2 from the germline V gene are SGHAT and FQNNGV. The CDR3 length is 15 residues. V lost 8 bases and J lost 2; bases outside the gene matches: 12. The CDR3 protein is CASATSGTITYEQYF. In DNA form, the CDR3 reads TGTGCCAGCGCAACCTCCGGGACTATTACCTACGAGCAGTACTTC.

The chain is built from TRBV5-1 and TRBJ2-1, with D perhaps TRBD1 (6 bases). In germline, CDR1 is SGHRS, CDR2 YFSETQ. Deletions cut 2 bases from V and 15 bases from J, with 21 bases between. The CDR3 is 14 residues long. In DNA, the CDR3 is TGCGCCAGCAGCTTCAATTCTAGACAGGACTCCTCGTTCTTC. Translation: CASSFNSRQDSSFF.

The chain combines TRBV27 with TRBJ2-7; 8 bases align to TRBD1. The CDR3 sequence is 15 residues long. CDR1 MNHEY and CDR2 SMNVEV come from the germline V gene (reference sequence). J was trimmed by 4 bases and V by 6 bases; bases with no gene match: 11. CDR3 sequence: CASRYGTGSGYEQYF. CDR3 DNA sequence: TGTGCCAGCAGATACGGGACAGGCTCCGGGTACGAGCAGTACTTC.

Concerning this clone itself: The sample holds other DNA sequences that translate to the same CDR3. The CDR3 DNA sequence: TGTGCCAGTAGTATAGGCAGGGACACTGAAGCTTTCTTT. Translating gives CASSIGRDTEAFF. The chain uses TRBV19 and TRBJ1-1; D might be TRBD1 (5 bases). The CDR3 loop spans 13 amino acids. Trimming left V 1 base short and J 3 bases short, with 6 bases between. Germline V lookup: CDR1 LNHDA, CDR2 SQIVND (reference sequence).

The rearrangement joins TRBV3-1 (or the pseudogene TRBV3-2) to TRBJ2-7; 12 bases agree with TRBD2. This CDR3 is built from 19 residues. Trimming took 4 bases from V and 2 from J; bases not matched to a gene: 15. In germline, CDR1 is LGHDT, CDR2 YNNKEL (reference sequence). The CDR3 DNA reads as TGTGCCAGCAGCCCTTCGACGGGGCTAGCGGGGGGGAACCCCTACGAGCAGTACTTC. Amino acid sequence: CASSPSTGLAGGNPYEQYF.

The rearrangement joins TRBV5-1 to TRBJ2-5, with 9 bases that match TRBD2. The junction had 7 bases not matched to a gene; V was cut back by 2 bases and J by 5 bases. Germline assignment: CDR1 SGHRS and CDR2 YFSETQ. The CDR3 runs 15 residues. The CDR3 sequence: CASSFAGGPGETQYF. The CDR3 region has the DNA TGCGCCAGCAGCTTTGCGGGAGGGCCGGGGGAGACCCAGTACTTC.

The rearrangement links TRBV25-1 to TRBJ2-2; 9 bases map to TRBD1. The V and J ends lost 6 bases and 3 bases, in that order; junction bases with no gene match: 5. The CDR3 covers 15 residues. The germline V gene has CDR1 MGHDK and CDR2 SYGVNS. The CDR3 DNA is TGTGCCAGCAGGCCCCGACAGGGGGACACCGGGGAGCTGTTTTTT. This codes for CASRPRQGDTGELFF. The entire variable domain, with the rest obtained from reference TRBV25-1 and TRBJ2-2, is as follows: EADIYQTPRYLVIGTGKKITLECSQTMGHDKMYWYQQDPGMELHLIHYSYGVNSTEKGDLSSESTVSRIRTEHFPLTLESARPSHTSQYLCASRPRQGDTGELFFGEGSRLTVL.

This chain joins TRBV15 and TRBJ2-7; D is undetermined. Trimming pared 1 base from V and 4 bases from J, leaving 8 bases between. From germline, CDR1 is LNHNV and CDR2 YYDKDF (reference sequence). The CDR3 is made up of 13 amino acids. CDR3 residues: CATSRVNGYEQYF. In DNA, the CDR3 is TGTGCCACCAGCAGAGTTAACGGTTACGAGCAGTACTTC.

V gene TRBV2 combines with J gene TRBJ2-1; the match to TRBD1 covers 7 bases. The V segment lost 4 bases and the J segment 8 bases; nucleotides outside the gene matches: 5. Germline V gene lookup returns CDR1 SNHLY and CDR2 FYNNEI. The CDR3 is 13 amino acids. The DNA of the CDR3 is TGTGCCAGCAGTGTGGGGACAGTCGATGAGCAGTTCTTC. Protein: CASSVGTVDEQFF.

The chain uses TRBV5-1 and TRBJ2-5; 10 bases fit TRBD2. Germline V gene data show CDR1 as SGHRS and CDR2 as YFSETQ. V dropped 1 base and J dropped 3; count of bases not matched to a gene: 3. CDR3 size: 15 residues. CDR3 in amino acids: CASSLLGLAEETQYF. The CDR3 nucleotides are TGCGCCAGCAGCTTGTTAGGACTAGCGGAAGAGACCCAGTACTTC.

The chain links TRBV6-6 to TRBJ2-7, with 9 bases aligning to TRBD1. The CDR3 runs to 15 residues. V shed 2 bases and J 3 bases; nucleotides not matched to a gene: 5. CDR1 and CDR2 from the germline V gene are MNHNY and SVGAGI (reference sequence). The CDR3 here is CASSYGGQGYYEQYF. CDR3 DNA: TGTGCCAGCAGTTACGGGGGACAGGGATACTACGAGCAGTACTTC.

This rearrangement joins TRBV9 to TRBJ2-5; D gene unclear. The V gene lost 3 bases and the J gene lost 7 bases, with 16 bases spanning the gap. Germline CDR1 is SGDLS and CDR2 is YYNGEE. The CDR3 length is 14 residues. DNA for the CDR3: TGTGCCAGCAGCGCCGCGACTGGCCCCAGGACCCAGTACTTC. It is translated as CASSAATGPRTQYF.

The chain couples TRBV2 to TRBJ2-7, with unresolved D. The V end lost 7 bases, the J end lost 2 bases, and 9 bases lay between the germline ends. This CDR3 contains 12 residues. Per the germline V gene, CDR1 is SNHLY and CDR2 is FYNNEI. In DNA form, the CDR3 reads TGTGCCAGCATCACGGTTACCTACGAGCAGTACTTC. Translated: CASITVTYEQYF.

Only one count was recorded for this clone. This chain connects TRBV2 to TRBJ2-7; perhaps TRBD1 as D (5 bases). This CDR3 has 13 residues. Germline values: CDR1 SNHLY, CDR2 FYNNEI. V was clipped by 4 bases and J by 2 bases, with 9 bases between them. The CDR3 reads CASSAGFTYEQYF. In DNA, the CDR3 is TGTGCCAGCAGTGCAGGGTTTACCTACGAGCAGTACTTC.

The chain is built from TRBV30 and TRBJ1-2; the D gene is possibly TRBD1 (6 bases). Trimming took off 2 bases at V and 1 base at J, with 20 bases between the two ends. CDR1 and CDR2 (germline): GTSNPN, SVGIG (reference sequence). The CDR3 consists of 17 residues. The CDR3 is CAWSPNHPDSFNYGYTF. CDR3 nucleotide sequence: TGTGCCTGGAGTCCCAATCACCCGGACAGCTTTAACTATGGCTACACCTTC.

V is TRBV27 and J is TRBJ2-1; TRBD2 agrees at 9 bases. The CDR3 contains 14 residues. After removal of 10 bases from V and 9 bases from J, the junction contained 13 bases not matched to a gene. Germline V CDR1 and CDR2: MNHEY, SMNVEV (reference sequence). CDR3 sequence reads: CATSSSGRLGEQFF. In nucleotides, the CDR3 is TGTGCCACCTCATCCAGCGGGAGGTTGGGTGAGCAGTTCTTC.

The genes are TRBV2 and TRBJ2-5, with TRBD2 matching over 7 bases. CDR1 and CDR2 (germline): SNHLY, FYNNEI. J gave up 3 bases and V 4 bases, and 8 bases lay outside the gene matches. The CDR3 spans 15 residues. The CDR3 loop is CASSGGLAEEETQYF. As DNA, the CDR3 is TGTGCCAGCAGTGGAGGCCTAGCGGAGGAAGAGACCCAGTACTTC.

CDR3 nucleotide sequence: TGTGCCAGCAGTGAATGGGACAGTTCCTACAATGAGCAGTTCTTC. Translation gives CASSEWDSSYNEQFF. The V gene is TRBV2, the J gene TRBJ2-1; TRBD1 matches at 7 bases. The J segment lost 1 base and the V segment lost 2 bases, leaving 2 bases of the junction unmatched. CDR3 length: 15 amino acids. Per germline, CDR1 SNHLY and CDR2 FYNNEI.

The chain combines TRBV7-3 with TRBJ2-2; possible D gene TRBD1, 7 bases. This CDR3 contains 14 residues. Germline values: CDR1 SGHTA, CDR2 FQGTGA. V was cut by 5 bases and J by 6 bases, with 13 bases left in between. CDR3 bases: TGTGCCAGCAGCACCCTCAGGGGGGCCGGGGAGCTGTTTTTT. Its translation: CASSTLRGAGELFF.

This clone has just a few counts. The chain uses TRBV27 and TRBJ1-1, with 10 nucleotides matching TRBD1. Germline lookup yields CDR1 MNHEY and CDR2 SMNVEV (reference sequence). The CDR3 length is 14 residues. Trimming at V came to 5 bases and at J to 2 bases, leaving 2 bases not matched to a gene. For the CDR3, the DNA is TGTGCCAGCAGTCGGACAGGGGGAAACACTGAAGCTTTCTTT. This codes for CASSRTGGNTEAFF.

This clone was detected once. The chain is built from TRBV3-1 (or the pseudogene TRBV3-2) and TRBJ2-3; 10 nucleotides match TRBD2. Germline lookup yields CDR1 LGHDT and CDR2 YNNKEL (reference sequence). Losses at the gene ends were 5 bases for V and 4 bases for J; bases not matched to a gene: 3. The CDR3 loop spans 14 amino acids. In DNA, the CDR3 is TGTGCCAGCAGCACGGGACTAGCGTCAGATACGCAGTATTTT. This gives the protein CASSTGLASDTQYF.

DNA for the CDR3: TGTGCCAGCAGTTTATCGGGGGGATTGGGTTCACCCCTCCACTTT. Its protein is CASSLSGGLGSPLHF. This chain connects TRBV27 to TRBJ1-6; tentative D call: TRBD1 (5 bases). This CDR3 comprises 15 residues. Germline V gene data show CDR1 as MNHEY and CDR2 as SMNVEV (reference sequence). Trimming shortened V by 0 bases and J by 9 bases, and 12 bases separated the two germline ends.